This T cell receptor beta chain is drawn from a study of shared clonotypes between healthy human individuals (dated by TCRdb to 2018 to 2021). With respect to the entire study: Two women and a few men aged 18 to 49 years were included in the cohort. For each donor, CD4 naive and CD4 memory were each given three plates, CD8 naive was given two plates, and CD8 memory was given one plate. Blood TCR repertoires of roughly five healthy adults were deeply sequenced to estimate repertoire size and the extent of clonotype sharing between individuals. Libraries were prepared and TCR repertoires were sequenced by different laboratories using diverse techniques, in order to increase sequencing depth and limit assay-specific biases. Each donor's leukapheresis produced roughly between roughly 0.85 and 9 billion PBMCs.

TCR CDR3 regions were amplified from genomic DNA by multiplex PCR using the deep immunoSEQ assay. Extracted genomic DNA from each cell subset was spread evenly across all wells of several immunoSEQ 96-well plates, with each plate serving as a replicate. For sorted subsets, each replicate PCR was loaded with approximately 200 ng genomic DNA, equivalent to 30,000 or so T cell genomes. Purified libraries were quantified with a Qubit 3.0 fluorometer, sized on a Bioanalyzer 2100, and re-quantified with the KAPA Library Quantification kit. Each immunoSEQ 96-well plate was sequenced on its own single-read 150-cycle Illumina NextSeq 550 flow cell. The paper's data handling went like this. The immunoSEQ output contained only junctional sequences without quality scores, so filtering could not match that applied to full-length reads. Sequences were annotated with PyIR, a Python wrapper for IgBLAST v1.9, and V/J genes and CDR3 were assigned using IMGT germline references. Reads were removed for weak V/J assignments (E-value above 1e-6), missing CDR3, stop codons, out-of-frame junctions, or ambiguous translated residues. V3J clonotypes were defined as sequences sharing an identical inferred V gene, J gene, and CDR3 amino acid sequence. Percentage overlap between repertoires was calculated by dividing the number of shared unique clonotypes by the size of the smaller repertoire. Richness of each repertoire was evaluated using RTK rarefaction, the Chao1 estimator, and Recon v2.1 estimates of unobserved clonotypes. Generation probabilities for all TCRbeta clonotypes obtained by the gDNA method from four donors were computed using OLGA. The table was pulled from immuneACCESS by TCRdb, which kept in-frame rearrangements only. Such tables lose some clones; where checked, under half of the loss comes from unresolved V genes, and the rest has no known cause. The DNA was the basis for D and trimming; V, J and clone size are from that table. The sample records under 600,000 clones, around 96% of which are singletons. About 0.064% of the sample is taken by the ten largest.

The investigation overall reported the following: Sampling was limited to blood, and TCR repertoires in tissue likely differ from TCR repertoires in blood. When several donors were compared, the shared fraction of clonotypes was approximately 5% for naive CD4, around 4% for naive CD8, 2% to 2.5% for memory CD4, and around 0.37% for memory CD8. Naive subsets generally had larger estimated clonotype richness than memory subsets did. The genetic and exposure-history diversity represented was limited by the small number of donors. Pairwise subsampling led to the expectation that sequencing depth would affect the degree of clonotype sharing among donors. Compared with non-shared clonotypes, the clonotypes found in all four sorted-subset donors had higher generation probabilities. Incomplete sequencing was indicated by rarefaction of sorted-subset datasets, despite the large sequencing depth.

Comments on this clone: Which antigen it targets is not known. The sample holds no much larger clone one base away, and base qualities are not on file.

The donors were healthy, HIV-negative adults with no recently reported acute infections or vaccinations. Every donor was a Caucasian adult living in Nashville, Tennessee, USA. CD4+ T cells were enriched through magnetic negative selection, after which naive cells were positively selected on CD45RA and the remaining negative fraction served as the memory subset. Blood was collected by leukapheresis, and PBMCs were isolated by Ficoll-Histopaque density gradient centrifugation and then cryopreserved in liquid nitrogen vapor phase. Analytical flow cytometry was used to check the purity and quantity of every magnetically sorted T cell population. Genomic DNA was isolated from every sorted fraction and measured by UV absorbance on a Nanodrop 2000c. The specimen sequenced was naive CD4+ T cells sorted from blood. The meaning of the sample's cell subset or site label: CD45RA+ positively selected. This clonotype was sampled from a woman younger than 45 in good health.

CDR3 sequence: CASSWTSGDEQYF. The DNA sequence follows: TGTGCCAGCAGTTGGACTAGCGGAGACGAGCAGTACTTC. The V gene is TRBV28 and the J gene is TRBJ2-7, with 10 bases matching TRBD2. The CDR3 has 13 amino acids, counting the end cysteine and phenylalanine. This entry keeps only the CDR3 DNA: 39 bases, framed from base 1. CDR1 and CDR2 are drawn from the germline V gene: MDHEN, SYDVKM. V ends up 4 bases short and J 5 bases short, with an unmatched junction base count of 2. Beyond the CDR3, the reference TRBV28 and TRBJ2-7 genes provide the residues; the full variable domain reads: DVKVTQSSRYLVKRTGEKVFLECVQDMDHENMFWYRQDPGLGLRLIYFSYDVKMKEKGDIPEGYSVSREKKERFSLILESASTNQTSMYLCASSWTSGDEQYFGPGTRLTVT.